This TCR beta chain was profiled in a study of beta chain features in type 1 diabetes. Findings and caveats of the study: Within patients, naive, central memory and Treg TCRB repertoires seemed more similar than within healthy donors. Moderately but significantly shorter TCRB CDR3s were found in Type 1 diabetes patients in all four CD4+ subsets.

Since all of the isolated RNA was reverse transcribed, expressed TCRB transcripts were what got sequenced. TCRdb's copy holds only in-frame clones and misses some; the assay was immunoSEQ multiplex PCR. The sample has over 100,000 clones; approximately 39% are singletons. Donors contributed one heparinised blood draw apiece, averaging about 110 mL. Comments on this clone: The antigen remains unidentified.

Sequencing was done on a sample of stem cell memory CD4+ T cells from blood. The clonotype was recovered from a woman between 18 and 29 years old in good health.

The DNA for the CDR3 is TGTGCCAGCAGCTTAGGAACCGGGACAGGGGGCACTGAAGCTTTCTTT. This gives the protein CASSLGTGTGGTEAFF. This chain links TRBV11-3 with TRBJ1-1; 11 bases agree with TRBD1. Germline V CDR1 and CDR2: SGHNT, YENEEA. This CDR3 has 16 residues. Trimming at V came to 1 base and at J to 4 bases, leaving 5 bases not matched to a gene.